Below, 11 T cell receptor beta chains from the same sample are listed, as sequenced in a study of T cell repertoires in cytomegalovirus infection. Antigen specificity for these receptors is unknown. One entry per CDR3 protein, called by TCRdb with MiXCR from the reads. The sample lists under 850,000 distinct CDR3 sequences, 30% to 40% seen once, with 18% in the top ten. This material consisted of cultured PBMCs, taken from culture after CMV antigen stimulation. All receptors come from a human donor in good health (CMV status not recorded). Some clones in this sample may be carry-over from other donors' samples.

This chain joins TRBV5-1 and TRBJ1-1; D call uncertain. The V end lost 1 base, the J end lost 0 bases, and 13 bases lay between the germline ends. The CDR3 is 16 amino acids. Germline-derived CDR1 and CDR2 are SGHRS and YFSETQ. In DNA, the CDR3 is TGCGCCAGCAGCTTGAGGCAGACGGTAATGAACACTGAAGCTTTCTTT. Residues: CASSLRQTVMNTEAFF.

This clonotype was seen only a few times. The chain has TRBV12-5 and TRBJ2-7; D tentatively fits TRBD1 or TRBD2 (5 bases each). The CDR3 is made up of 16 amino acids. Germline CDR1 LGHNT, CDR2 FRNRAP. Trimming stripped 1 base from V and 3 bases from J, with 16 bases between. In DNA, the CDR3 is TGTGCTAGTGGTTTGGACGGGACCCTGAATATCTACGAGCAGTACTTC. Protein sequence: CASGLDGTLNIYEQYF.

The chain joins TRBV5-1 to TRBJ1-6, with D tentatively TRBD1 (6 bases). This CDR3 region has 15 residues. Germline CDR1 is SGHRS and CDR2 is YFSETQ. V was clipped by 0 bases and J by 10 bases, with 14 bases between them. The CDR3, as DNA: TGCGCCAGCAGCTTGGATCGGGGGGCGTACTCACCCCTCCACTTT. Translating it yields CASSLDRGAYSPLHF.

This clonotype showed up just a few times. The chain couples TRBV27 to TRBJ2-7; possibly TRBD2 for D (5 bases). The CDR3 spans 15 residues. V lost 5 bases and J 2 bases, leaving 16 bases between the germline ends. Germline V gives CDR1 MNHEY, CDR2 SMNVEV (reference sequence). CDR3 amino acids: CASSPSSLEPYEQYF. CDR3 nucleotide sequence: TGTGCCAGCAGTCCGTCTAGCCTCGAACCCTACGAGCAGTACTTC.

The chain joins TRBV6-2 or TRBV6-3 to TRBJ2-1; 9 positions agree with TRBD1. CDR3 size: 16 residues. Trimming at V came to 2 bases and at J to 6 bases, leaving 8 bases not matched to a gene. The germline CDR1 and CDR2 sequences are MNHEY and SVGEGT. The CDR3 loop reads CASSYPGQGQINEQFF. The CDR3 nucleotides are TGTGCCAGCAGTTACCCCGGACAGGGGCAGATCAATGAGCAGTTCTTC.

The table lists this clonotype with a few counts. V gene TRBV12-3 or TRBV12-4 combines with J gene TRBJ2-3; TRBD2 matches 9 bases. The CDR3 runs 13 residues. V was clipped by 4 bases and J by 9 bases; unmatched bases: 5. This CDR3 is CASSSGTSRTQYF. CDR3 sequence (DNA): TGTGCCAGCAGTTCCGGGACTAGCCGCACGCAGTATTTT.

The chain links TRBV12-3 or TRBV12-4 to TRBJ2-5; possible D gene TRBD2, 6 bases. The CDR3 extends over 15 amino acids. V dropped 3 bases and J dropped 5 bases, with 16 bases sitting between them. The CDR3 loop reads CASSFGDQGLETQYF. The CDR3 DNA reads as TGTGCCAGCAGTTTTGGGGATCAGGGACTGGAGACCCAGTACTTC.

This clonotype was counted at least ten times. The chain combines TRBV7-2 with TRBJ2-2; D ambiguous. The CDR3 has 16 amino acids. Germline V lookup: CDR1 SGHTA, CDR2 FQGNSA. Trimming left V 2 bases short and J 0 bases short, with 10 bases between. The CDR3 reads CASSLRNTANTGELFF. CDR3 in DNA: TGTGCCAGCAGCTTAAGGAACACCGCGAACACCGGGGAGCTGTTTTTT.

This clonotype was picked up many times. The chain employs TRBV7-2 and TRBJ2-5, with a weak D call TRBD2 (5 bases). V shed 1 base and J shed 4 bases, with 10 bases lying between them. Germline assignment: CDR1 SGHTA and CDR2 FQGNSA. This CDR3 is 14 amino acids long. The CDR3 here is CASSLVRGLETQYF. CDR3 DNA sequence: TGTGCCAGCAGCTTAGTTCGGGGTTTAGAGACCCAGTACTTC.

This clonotype was observed many times. The chain combines TRBV7-2 with TRBJ1-2; D uncertain. Germline CDR1 and CDR2: SGHTA and FQGNSA. The CDR3 consists of 14 residues. V shed 0 bases and J shed 5 bases, with 10 bases lying between them. In nucleotides, the CDR3 is TGTGCCAGCAGCTTAGCTCCGGGTGCATATGGCTACACCTTC. Translated, it gives CASSLAPGAYGYTF.

The rearrangement links TRBV29-1 to TRBJ1-1; D is perhaps TRBD1 (5 bases). Germline V gene lookup returns CDR1 SQVTM and CDR2 ANQGSEA. The CDR3 consists of 15 residues. V lost 8 bases to trimming and J lost 6 bases, with 25 bases between them. The CDR3 DNA sequence: TGCAGCCAGTACCGGAAAGGGGCGAGCGGCGCTGAAGCTTTCTTT. This codes for CSQYRKGASGAEAFF.